Below, 12 T cell receptor beta chains from the same sample are listed, as sequenced in a study of shared clonotypes between healthy human individuals. Assay: immunoSEQ multiplex PCR; the TCRdb copy retains only in-frame clones and omits some. The sample has some 790,000 clones; around 77% are singletons. The source material was memory CD4+ T cells sorted from blood. As for subset: CD45RA-negative fraction. The source is a woman aged 30 to 39 in good health.

Regarding this clone: One base away lies a much larger clone, so this may be a sequencing read error. This chain uses TRBV9 with TRBJ1-4; the D gene is possibly TRBD1 (6 bases). CDR1 is SGDLS and CDR2 is YYNGEE in the germline V gene. The CDR3 totals 16 residues. DNA of the CDR3: TGTACCAGCAGCGTACCGGGGACAAGGCGAAATGAAAAACTGTTTTTT. This encodes CTSSVPGTRRNEKLFF.

J is TRBJ2-1 and V is TRBV7-2; D remains ambiguous. The ends were cut back, 5 bases at V and 8 bases at J, with 19 bases in the middle. Germline values: CDR1 SGHTA, CDR2 FQGNSA. This CDR3 contains 15 residues. The CDR3 DNA follows: TGTGCCAGCAGCCAAAAGCGCCCCGGTGAAGATGAGCAGTTCTTC. Encoded protein: CASSQKRPGEDEQFF.

The CDR3 DNA is TGCGCCAGCAGTCATCTTCAAACAACAGGGGAGGAGTCCCAGTCCAACTATGGCTACACCTTC. This encodes CASSHLQTTGEESQSNYGYTF. The genes are TRBV23-1 and TRBJ1-2, with 7 bases lining up with TRBD1. TRBV23-1 qualifies as an ORF whose function is uncertain. The junction had 24 bases not matched to a gene; V was cut back by 3 bases and J by 2 bases. The CDR3 has 21 residues.

The chain joins TRBV6-5 to TRBJ2-7; D may be TRBD1 (7 bases). Germline V gene lookup returns CDR1 MNHEY and CDR2 SVGAGI. CDR3 length: 13 residues. Trimming removed 6 bases at V and 4 bases at J, with 13 bases between. DNA for the CDR3: TGTGCCAGCAGCCACAGGGGAGGTTACGAGCAGTACTTC. Amino acids: CASSHRGGYEQYF.

The genes are TRBV5-6 and TRBJ2-2; 7 positions match TRBD2. V lost 2 bases to trimming and J lost 4 bases; unmatched junction nucleotides: 5. The CDR3 contains 15 residues. CDR1 is SGHDT, CDR2 YYEEEE, per germline. The CDR3 loop reads CASSFGLVGTGELFF. The CDR3 DNA follows: TGTGCCAGCAGCTTTGGACTAGTGGGCACCGGGGAGCTGTTTTTT.

The chain carries TRBV6-1 and TRBJ2-7; 12 nucleotides agree with TRBD2. Germline V CDR1 and CDR2: MNHNS, SASEGT. V gave up 6 bases and J gave up 2 bases; unmatched junction bases: 5. The CDR3 is 15 amino acids. The CDR3 is CASSVGLAGTYEQYF. DNA of the CDR3: TGTGCCAGCAGCGTTGGACTAGCGGGAACCTACGAGCAGTACTTC.

This clone appeared a few times. J is TRBJ1-2 and V is TRBV28; D is unresolved. This CDR3 spans 11 amino acids. Germline V gene lookup returns CDR1 MDHEN and CDR2 SYDVKM. Trimming shortened V by 6 bases and J by 5 bases, and 7 bases separated the two germline ends. CDR3 coding DNA: TGTGCCAGCAGCCACGCTTATGGCTACACCTTC. Its translation is CASSHAYGYTF.

The genes are TRBV5-1 and TRBJ2-3, with D perhaps matching TRBD2 (6 bases). This CDR3 contains 16 residues. Germline V CDR1 and CDR2: SGHRS, YFSETQ. The germline V and J ends were trimmed by 5 bases and 4 bases, with 20 bases remaining between them. CDR3 nucleotide sequence: TGCGCCAGCAGATGGGTTAGCGGAACTCCCGCAGATACGCAGTATTTT. The encoded protein is CASRWVSGTPADTQYF.

About this clone: Other DNA sequences in the sample encode the same CDR3. This chain connects TRBV9 to TRBJ1-5, with 8 positions matching TRBD1. In germline, CDR1 is SGDLS, CDR2 YYNGEE. Trimming took 0 bases from V and 3 from J; bases not matched to a gene: 2. The CDR3 loop spans 15 amino acids. The CDR3 region has the DNA TGTGCCAGCAGCGTAGACAGGGGGGACAATCAGCCCCAGCATTTT. This translates into CASSVDRGDNQPQHF.

This chain links TRBV9 with TRBJ2-1; D uncertain. The CDR3 covers 16 residues. With 0 bases removed from V and 5 bases from J, the gap between germline ends came to 15 bases. Germline CDR1 reads SGDLS; CDR2 reads YYNGEE. CDR3 amino acids: CASSVAPNGNNNEQFF. CDR3 DNA sequence: TGTGCCAGCAGCGTAGCCCCAAACGGTAACAACAATGAGCAGTTCTTC.

CDR3 sequence reads: CASRSPGAENTEAFF. The CDR3 nucleotides are TGTGCCAGTAGATCCCCCGGGGCGGAGAACACTGAAGCTTTCTTT. J is TRBJ1-1 and V is TRBV19, with a weak D call TRBD1 (5 bases). Trimming left V 6 bases short and J 1 base short, with 15 bases between. The CDR3 spans 15 residues. From germline, CDR1 is LNHDA and CDR2 SQIVND (reference sequence).

This chain joins TRBV6-6 and TRBJ2-1, with 8 bases lining up with TRBD2. The junction had 4 bases not matched to a gene; V was cut back by 5 bases and J by 7 bases. In germline, CDR1 is MNHNY, CDR2 SVGAGI (reference sequence). The CDR3 runs to 13 residues. The CDR3 spells CASSSGSGNEQFF. CDR3 sequence (DNA): TGTGCCAGCAGTAGCGGGAGTGGGAATGAGCAGTTCTTC.